The 19 T cell receptor beta chains given below trace back to one sample, sequenced in a study of vaccination and CD4 T cells after COVID-19. The sample's time point: late sampling 161 to 241 days after vaccination in three convalescent patients. Specified treatment: roughly 10-day PBMC culture with coronavirus spike peptide pools or control peptides (ViraFEST assay). CD4+ T cells that had been cultured provided DNA sequenced with the Oncomine TCR Beta short-read assay. In TCRdb, the PCR reads were re-called with MiXCR into one record per CDR3 protein. Of more than 20,000 distinct CDR3 sequences listed, 43% are singletons. No antigen is known for these receptors. Sequencing was performed on CD4+ T cells from blood, cultured in vitro, taken about 7 months after SARS-CoV-2 vaccination. The receptor set was obtained from a human donor who had recovered from COVID-19.

This clonotype was seen a handful of times. The chain recombines TRBV7-3 with TRBJ2-1; no reliable D call. This CDR3 region has 13 residues. Germline V gene sequence: CDR1 SGHTA, CDR2 FQGTGA. V was clipped by 4 bases and J by 10 bases, with 14 bases between them. CDR3 bases: TGTGCCAGCAGCTCCCCTAAACAGCGCGAGCAGTTCTTC. Translated, it gives CASSSPKQREQFF.

The genes are TRBV2 and TRBJ1-1; no clear D gene. The V and J ends lost 4 bases and 1 base respectively, with 7 bases between them. The V gene's germline CDR1 is SNHLY and CDR2 FYNNEI. The CDR3 is 13 amino acids. CDR3 loop: CASSVARNTEAFF. The CDR3 nucleotides are TGTGCCAGCAGTGTAGCTCGGAACACTGAAGCTTTCTTT.

The chain links TRBV15 to TRBJ1-5; TRBD1 matches 8 bases. This CDR3 has 15 residues. Per germline, CDR1 LNHNV and CDR2 YYDKDF (reference sequence). After removal of 5 bases from V and 3 bases from J, the junction contained 6 bases not matched to a gene. The DNA for the CDR3 is TGTGCCACCAGCGGACAGGGCGGTCACAATCAGCCCCAGCATTTT. Its protein is CATSGQGGHNQPQHF.

J is TRBJ2-5 and V is TRBV20-1, with 10 bases fitting TRBD1. The CDR3 extends over 14 amino acids. After removal of 5 bases from V and 7 bases from J, the junction contained 10 bases not matched to a gene. Germline CDR1 is DFQATT and CDR2 is SNEGSKA (reference sequence). CDR3 in DNA: TGCAGTGCTCCCCCGACAGGGGGCGCCCCGACCCAGTACTTC. Residues: CSAPPTGGAPTQYF.

The chain recombines TRBV6-1 with TRBJ2-1; 7 bases align to TRBD2. This CDR3 contains 13 residues. J gave up 9 bases and V 6 bases, and 8 bases lay outside the gene matches. Germline V gene lookup returns CDR1 MNHNS and CDR2 SASEGT. CDR3 DNA: TGTGCCAGCAGCAGTGGGGCTAGCGGTGAGCAGTTCTTC. This translates into CASSSGASGEQFF.

This clonotype was detected only a few times. The V and J genes are TRBV19 and TRBJ1-1; D remains ambiguous. Germline V gives CDR1 LNHDA, CDR2 SQIVND (reference sequence). This CDR3 comprises 15 residues. Trimming took 2 bases from V and 1 from J, leaving 11 bases between them. CDR3 protein: CASSIKGLPNTEAFF. The CDR3 bases are TGTGCCAGTAGTATAAAGGGCTTGCCGAACACTGAAGCTTTCTTT. The whole variable domain, filled in from reference TRBV19 and TRBJ1-1, reads DGGITQSPKYLFRKEGQNVTLSCEQNLNHDAMYWYRQDPGQGLRLIYYSQIVNDFQKGDIAEGYSVSREKKESFPLTVTSAQKNPTAFYLCASSIKGLPNTEAFFGQGTRLTVV.

The genes are TRBV6-7 and TRBJ2-7; 11 bases fit TRBD2. TRBV6-7 is an open reading frame whose function is uncertain. The CDR3 extends over 14 amino acids. Losses at the gene ends were 10 bases for V and 5 bases for J; bases not matched to a gene: 10. CDR3: CANPLAGASHEQYF. The CDR3 DNA reads as TGTGCCAACCCACTAGCGGGAGCATCTCACGAGCAGTACTTC.

This clonotype was counted only a few times. CDR3 nucleotide sequence: TGTGCCAGCAGCCATAGCGGCGGAGATACGCAGTATTTT. Protein product: CASSHSGGDTQYF. The rearrangement links TRBV7-9 to TRBJ2-3, with D possibly TRBD2 on 6 matching bases. CDR3 size: 13 residues. Between the trimmed V and J ends, which lost 5 bases and 5 bases, there was a span of 11 bases. CDR1 is SEHNR, CDR2 FQNEAQ, per germline (reference sequence).

This clonotype has only one observation. This chain links TRBV7-3 with TRBJ2-2; D remains ambiguous. In germline, CDR1 is SGHTA, CDR2 FQGTGA. The CDR3 contains 14 residues. The V end lost 3 bases, the J end lost 0 bases, and 5 bases lay between the germline ends. DNA of the CDR3: TGTGCCAGCAGCTTGCTCCCGAACACCGGGGAGCTGTTTTTT. It translates to CASSLLPNTGELFF.

The V call is TRBV7-6, the J call TRBJ2-5, with a weak D call TRBD2 (6 bases). Germline-derived CDR1 and CDR2 are SGHVS and FNYEAQ. Between the trimmed V and J ends, which lost 5 bases and 1 base, there was a span of 11 bases. This CDR3 has 14 amino acids. For the CDR3, the DNA is TGTGCCAGCAGCCCCTCGGGGGTCCAAGAGACCCAGTACTTC. Translating gives CASSPSGVQETQYF.

The V and J genes are TRBV25-1 and TRBJ2-3, with 10 bases lining up with TRBD1. The CDR3 loop spans 16 amino acids. The V gene end was trimmed by 8 bases and the J gene end by 1 base; junction bases not matched to a gene: 9. Germline CDR1 reads MGHDK; CDR2 reads SYGVNS. The CDR3 protein is CASAKPGTGGTDTQYF. The CDR3 DNA is TGTGCCAGCGCAAAACCCGGGACAGGGGGCACAGATACGCAGTATTTT.

The chain carries TRBV27 and TRBJ2-3; 8 bases are a match to TRBD1. The CDR3 is 14 amino acids. Germline lookup yields CDR1 MNHEY and CDR2 SMNVEV (reference sequence). Trimming took 5 bases from V and 2 from J; bases not matched to a gene: 3. The CDR3 DNA reads TGTGCCAGCAGTCAGGGGGCAAACACAGATACGCAGTATTTT. It encodes CASSQGANTDTQYF.

The chain uses TRBV19 and TRBJ2-1; D not resolved. CDR3 length: 12 residues. The V gene's germline CDR1 is LNHDA and CDR2 SQIVND (reference sequence). V was shortened by 6 bases and J by 10 bases, with 13 bases between the two germline ends. The CDR3 is CASRVERDEQFF. As DNA, the CDR3 is TGTGCCAGTAGGGTCGAGCGAGACGAGCAGTTCTTC.

This clonotype was seen more than once but under ten times. CDR3 region: CASSVTPRTDTQYF. The CDR3 DNA reads as TGTGCCAGCAGCGTCACACCCCGCACAGATACGCAGTATTTT. The chain recombines TRBV28 with TRBJ2-3, with no clear D. Germline lookup yields CDR1 MDHEN and CDR2 SYDVKM. Trimming stripped 6 bases from V and 1 base from J, with 11 bases between. This CDR3 region has 14 residues.

The rearrangement joins TRBV12-3 or TRBV12-4 to TRBJ2-5, with 10 bases matching TRBD2. The J segment lost 7 bases and the V segment lost 2 bases, leaving 10 bases of the junction unmatched. This CDR3 spans 16 amino acids. The CDR3: CASSLRTSGWGRTQYF. In DNA form, the CDR3 reads TGTGCCAGCAGTTTAAGGACTAGCGGTTGGGGAAGGACCCAGTACTTC.

The chain carries TRBV11-2 and TRBJ2-3; no firm D call. This CDR3 is built from 12 residues. V dropped 5 bases and J dropped 8 bases, with 11 bases sitting between them. CDR1 and CDR2 from the germline V gene are SGHAT and FQNNGV. Here the CDR3 DNA reads TGTGCCAGCAGCCCCGCCTCGGGTACGCAGTATTTT. Translated, it gives CASSPASGTQYF. The full variable domain, its missing parts supplied by reference TRBV11-2 and TRBJ2-3, is EAGVAQSPRYKIIEKRQSVAFWCNPISGHATLYWYQQILGQGPKLLIQFQNNGVVDDSQLPKDRFSAERLKGVDSTLKIQPAKLEDSAVYLCASSPASGTQYFGPGTRLTVL.

The table lists this clonotype with a few counts. The chain carries TRBV7-9 and TRBJ2-5; D is uncertain. V lost 5 bases to trimming and J lost 2 bases, with 6 bases between them. The CDR3 is 12 residues long. Per the germline V gene, CDR1 is SEHNR and CDR2 is FQNEAQ (reference sequence). CDR3 region: CASSPAQETQYF. The CDR3 nucleotides are TGTGCCAGCAGCCCCGCACAAGAGACCCAGTACTTC.

A few counts support this clonotype. This rearrangement joins TRBV7-2 to TRBJ2-3; TRBD2 aligns across 11 bases. With 3 bases clipped from V and 2 bases from J, the junction kept 7 bases outside the gene matches. Germline lookup yields CDR1 SGHTA and CDR2 FQGNSA. The CDR3 is 17 residues long. This CDR3 is CASSFRLAGTPTDTQYF. CDR3 DNA sequence: TGTGCCAGCAGCTTTAGACTAGCGGGAACCCCCACAGATACGCAGTATTTT.

The chain has TRBV27 and TRBJ2-3; D not resolved. With 3 bases removed from V and 3 bases from J, the gap between germline ends came to 13 bases. CDR1 and CDR2 from the germline V gene are MNHEY and SMNVEV (reference sequence). The CDR3 extends over 15 amino acids. CDR3 sequence reads: CASSFRALVTDTQYF. CDR3 DNA: TGTGCCAGCAGTTTTAGAGCGTTGGTGACAGATACGCAGTATTTT.